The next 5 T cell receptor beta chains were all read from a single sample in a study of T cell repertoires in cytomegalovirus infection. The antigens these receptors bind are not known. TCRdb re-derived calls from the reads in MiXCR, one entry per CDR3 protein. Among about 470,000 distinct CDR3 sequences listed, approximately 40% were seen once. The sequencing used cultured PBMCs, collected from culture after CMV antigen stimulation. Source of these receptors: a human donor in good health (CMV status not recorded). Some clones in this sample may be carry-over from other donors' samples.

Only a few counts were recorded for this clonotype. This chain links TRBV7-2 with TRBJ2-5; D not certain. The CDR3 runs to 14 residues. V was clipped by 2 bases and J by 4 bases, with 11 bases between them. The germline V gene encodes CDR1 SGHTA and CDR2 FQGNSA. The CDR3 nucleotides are TGTGCCAGCAGCTTAACAAGAGCAGGAGAGACCCAGTACTTC. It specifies CASSLTRAGETQYF.

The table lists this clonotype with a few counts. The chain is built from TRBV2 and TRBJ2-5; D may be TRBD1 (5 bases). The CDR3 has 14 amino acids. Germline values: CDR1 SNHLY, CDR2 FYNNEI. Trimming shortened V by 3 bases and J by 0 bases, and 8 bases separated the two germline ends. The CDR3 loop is CASSDPRDQETQYF. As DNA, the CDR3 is TGTGCCAGCAGTGACCCCAGGGACCAAGAGACCCAGTACTTC.

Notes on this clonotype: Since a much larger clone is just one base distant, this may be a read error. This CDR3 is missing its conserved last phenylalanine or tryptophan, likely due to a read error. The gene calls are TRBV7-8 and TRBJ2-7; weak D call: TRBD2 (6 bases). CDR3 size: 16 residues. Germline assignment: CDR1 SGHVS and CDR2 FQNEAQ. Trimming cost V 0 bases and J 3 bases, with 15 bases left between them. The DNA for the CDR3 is TGTGCCAGCAGCTTAGCGGGGGACTGGAACAACTACGAGCAGTACCTC. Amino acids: CASSLAGDWNNYEQYL.

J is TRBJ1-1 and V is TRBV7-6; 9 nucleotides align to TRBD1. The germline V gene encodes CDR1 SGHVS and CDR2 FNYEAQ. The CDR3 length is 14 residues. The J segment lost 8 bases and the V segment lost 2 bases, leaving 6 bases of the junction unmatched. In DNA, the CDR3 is TGTGCCAGCAGCTTAACCGACAGGGGGTGGGAAGCTTTCTTT. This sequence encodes CASSLTDRGWEAFF.

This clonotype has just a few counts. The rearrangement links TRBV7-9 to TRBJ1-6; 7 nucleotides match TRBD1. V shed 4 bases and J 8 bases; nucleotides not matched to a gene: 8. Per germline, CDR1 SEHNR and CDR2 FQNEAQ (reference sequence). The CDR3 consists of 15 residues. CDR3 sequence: CASSSRDSRDSPLHF. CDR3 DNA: TGTGCCAGCAGCTCCCGGGACAGCAGGGATTCACCCCTCCACTTT. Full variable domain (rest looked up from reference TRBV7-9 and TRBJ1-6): DTGVSQNPRHKITKRGQNVTFRCDPISEHNRLYWYRQTLGQGPEFLTYFQNEAQLEKSRLLSDRFSAERPKGSFSTLEIQRTEQGDSAMYLCASSSRDSRDSPLHFGNGTRLTVT.